This T cell receptor (beta chain) appears in the sequencing data of a study of cytomegalovirus exposure and HLA in healthy donors. Details on this clone: No antigen is known for it.

The study's findings and limits: Altogether, 150 to 200 TCR beta chains were recorded as cytomegalovirus-associated.

13 Jbeta primers and 60 Vbeta primers were used for the PCR. Produced via immunoSEQ multiplex PCR; TCRdb's table is partial and in-frame only. Of under 200,000 clones detected, over 70% appear once; the ten largest clones hold almost 3%. The V end was cut by 1 base, the J end by 5 bases, with 13 bases between. Germline V CDR1 and CDR2: SGHRS, YFSETQ. The CDR3 runs 14 residues. The chain carries TRBV5-1 and TRBJ2-7, with D perhaps matching TRBD1 (7 bases). Material: PBMCs. This sequence was found in a woman aged 45-65 years in good health and CMV-seropositive. In DNA form, the CDR3 reads TGCGCCAGCAGCTTGCAGGGGGAGGTCCACGAGCAGTACTTC. Amino acids: CASSLQGEVHEQYF.